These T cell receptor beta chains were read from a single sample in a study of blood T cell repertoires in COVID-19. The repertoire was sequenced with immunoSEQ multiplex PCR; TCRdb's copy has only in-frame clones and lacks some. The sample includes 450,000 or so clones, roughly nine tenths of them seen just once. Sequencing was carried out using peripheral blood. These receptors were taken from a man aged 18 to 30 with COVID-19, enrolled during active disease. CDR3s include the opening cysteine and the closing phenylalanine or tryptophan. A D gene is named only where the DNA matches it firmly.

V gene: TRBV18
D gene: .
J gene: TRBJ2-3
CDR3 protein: CASSFGSTDTQYF

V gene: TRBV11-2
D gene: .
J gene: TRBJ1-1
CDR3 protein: CASSSGSVRDTEAFF

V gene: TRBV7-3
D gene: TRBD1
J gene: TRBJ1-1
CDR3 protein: CASSQTGGQGTEAFF

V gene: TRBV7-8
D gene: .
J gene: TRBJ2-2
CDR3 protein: CASSFGGTVSGELFF

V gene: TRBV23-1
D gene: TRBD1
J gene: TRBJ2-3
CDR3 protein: CASSQRDRAIASTDTQYF

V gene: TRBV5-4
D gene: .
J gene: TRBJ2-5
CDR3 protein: CASSYVGPQGETQYF

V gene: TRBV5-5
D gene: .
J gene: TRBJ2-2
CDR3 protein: CASSLLNTGELFF

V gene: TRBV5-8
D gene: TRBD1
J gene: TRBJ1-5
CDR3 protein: CASSWGTGDNQPQHF

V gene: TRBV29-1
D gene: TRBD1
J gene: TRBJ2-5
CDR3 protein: CSVVGWTGEETQYF

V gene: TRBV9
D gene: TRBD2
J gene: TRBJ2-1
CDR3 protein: CASSSAGTSGGSYNEQFF

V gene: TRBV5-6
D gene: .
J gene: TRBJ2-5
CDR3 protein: CASSLQASRETQYF

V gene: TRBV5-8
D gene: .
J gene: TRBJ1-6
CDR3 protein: CASSLRTLPRNSPLHF

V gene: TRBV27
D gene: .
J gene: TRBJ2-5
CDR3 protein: CASSLGSGVKRETQYF

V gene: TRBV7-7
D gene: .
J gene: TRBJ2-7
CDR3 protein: CASSSPVSPPFYEQYF

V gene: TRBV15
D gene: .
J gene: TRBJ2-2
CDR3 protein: CATSRGTANTGELFF

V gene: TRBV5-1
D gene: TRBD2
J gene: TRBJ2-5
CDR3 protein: CASSLAGEGETQYF

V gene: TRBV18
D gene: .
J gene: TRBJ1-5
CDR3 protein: CASRVGSNQPQHF

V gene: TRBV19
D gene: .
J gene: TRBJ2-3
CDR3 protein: CASSTMVGGGTDTQYF

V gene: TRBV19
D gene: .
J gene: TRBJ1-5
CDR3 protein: CASSISQGVGQPQHF

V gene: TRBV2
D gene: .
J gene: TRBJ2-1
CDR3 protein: CASRGGLTSSYNEQFF

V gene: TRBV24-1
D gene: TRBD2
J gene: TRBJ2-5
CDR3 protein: CATRASGGETQYF

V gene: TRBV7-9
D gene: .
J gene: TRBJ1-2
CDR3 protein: CASSPTGKDYGYTF

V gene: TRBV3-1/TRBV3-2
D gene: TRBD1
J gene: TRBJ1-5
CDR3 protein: CASSLGQGRQPQHF

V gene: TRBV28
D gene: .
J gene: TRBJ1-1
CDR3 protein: CASSLTDGGSAFF

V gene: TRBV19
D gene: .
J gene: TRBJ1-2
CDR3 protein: CASSMNQGGGYTF

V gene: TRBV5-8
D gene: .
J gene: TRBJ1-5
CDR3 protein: CASNAAGGGQPQHF

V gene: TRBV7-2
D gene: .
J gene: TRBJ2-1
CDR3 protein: CASSLGPTSVGQGYNEQFF

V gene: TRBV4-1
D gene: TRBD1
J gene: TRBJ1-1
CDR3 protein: CASSPGQGEAFF

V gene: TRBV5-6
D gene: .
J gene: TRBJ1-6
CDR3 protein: CASSLATGDWNSPLHF

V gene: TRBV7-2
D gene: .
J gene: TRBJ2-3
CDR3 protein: CASSPRRVSTDTQYF

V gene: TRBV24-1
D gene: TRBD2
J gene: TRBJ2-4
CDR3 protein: CATSEPQAGAADIQYF

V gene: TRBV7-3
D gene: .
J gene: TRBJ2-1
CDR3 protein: CASSLTSGPYNEQFF

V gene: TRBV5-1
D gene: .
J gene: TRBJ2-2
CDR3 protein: CASSVVLSLTGELFF

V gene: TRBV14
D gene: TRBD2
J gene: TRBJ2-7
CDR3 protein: CASSQYSGGPSYEQYF

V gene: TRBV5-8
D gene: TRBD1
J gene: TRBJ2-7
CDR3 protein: CASSGTGLAYEQYF

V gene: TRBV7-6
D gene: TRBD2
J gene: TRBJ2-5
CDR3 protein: CASSLFAGEETQYF

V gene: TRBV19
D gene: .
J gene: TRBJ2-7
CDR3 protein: CASSIVGGVYEQYF

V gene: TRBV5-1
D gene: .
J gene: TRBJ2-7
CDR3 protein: CASSIDMVFEQYF

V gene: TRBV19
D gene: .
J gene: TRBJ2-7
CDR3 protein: CASSTGDSVHEQYF

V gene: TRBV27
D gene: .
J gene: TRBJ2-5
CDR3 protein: CASSPRGTQETQYF

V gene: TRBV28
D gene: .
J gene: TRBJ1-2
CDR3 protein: CASSGQSYYGYTF

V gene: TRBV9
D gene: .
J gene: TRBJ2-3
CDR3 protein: CASSVGVAIDTQYF

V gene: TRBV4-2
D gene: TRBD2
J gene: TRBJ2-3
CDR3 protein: CASSQALAGESDTQYF

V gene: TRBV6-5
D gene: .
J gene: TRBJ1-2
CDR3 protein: CASKGRTYGYTF

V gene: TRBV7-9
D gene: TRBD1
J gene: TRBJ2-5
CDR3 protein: CASSDTGTVQETQYF

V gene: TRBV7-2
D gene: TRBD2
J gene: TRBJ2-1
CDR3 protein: CASSLSSGGARTHNEQFF

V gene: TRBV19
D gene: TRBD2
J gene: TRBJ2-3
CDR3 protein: CASSISQRAGVETDTQYF

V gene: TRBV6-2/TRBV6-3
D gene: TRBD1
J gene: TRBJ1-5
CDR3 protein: CASSSGTGVSQPQHF

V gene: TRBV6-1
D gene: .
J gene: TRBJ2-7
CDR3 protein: CASSEGGELGEQYF

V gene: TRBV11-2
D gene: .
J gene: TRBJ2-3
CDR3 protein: CASSLERGRGSKDTQYF

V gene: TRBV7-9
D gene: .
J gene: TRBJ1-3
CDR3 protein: CASSHGHPGPGNTIYF

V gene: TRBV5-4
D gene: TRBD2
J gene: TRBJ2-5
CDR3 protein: CASSPTMYSGGASETQYF

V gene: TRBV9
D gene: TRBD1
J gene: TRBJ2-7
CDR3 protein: CASSAGVGTGSYEQYF

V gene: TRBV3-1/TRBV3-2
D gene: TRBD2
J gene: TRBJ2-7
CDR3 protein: CASSQYMGSGGYEQYF

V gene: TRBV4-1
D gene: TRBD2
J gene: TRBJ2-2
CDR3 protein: CASSEGLAGDTGELFF

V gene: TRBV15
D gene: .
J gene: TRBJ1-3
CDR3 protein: CATSRVDSGNTIYF

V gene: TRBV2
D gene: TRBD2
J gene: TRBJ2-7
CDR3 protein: CASEGRAGSYEQYF

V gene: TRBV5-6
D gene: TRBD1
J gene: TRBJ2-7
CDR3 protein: CASSFTGTGVKAYEQYF

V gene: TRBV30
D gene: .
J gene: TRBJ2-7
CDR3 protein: CAWSAQNYEQYF